The 18 T cell receptor beta chains in this list originate from one sample, sequenced in a study of Ad26.COV2.S vaccination and SARS-CoV-2 variants. The treatment here: around 19 received Ad26.COV2.S at low or high dose, single or two shots; about 5 received placebo; per-sample allocation not given. Sampling took place 63 days after the first vaccine or placebo injection. Sequencing was performed with immunoSEQ multiplex PCR; in TCRdb, only in-frame clones are kept and a portion is missing. The repertoire consists of some 480,000 clones, with around 88% occurring once and the leading ten covering more than 10%. Sequenced material: peripheral blood, taken in a trial of Ad26.COV2.S vaccine versus placebo. The receptors were sampled from a person between 18 and 65 years old who received the Ad26.COV2.S COVID-19 vaccine or a placebo.

This clone is a singleton in its sample. The J gene is TRBJ2-2, the V gene TRBV19; D not certain. The germline V and J ends were trimmed by 7 bases and 1 base, with 16 bases remaining between them. CDR3 size: 16 residues. The V gene's germline CDR1 is LNHDA and CDR2 SQIVND (reference sequence). CDR3 nucleotides: TGTGCCAGTAAAAAGGACCGCTCCCTGAACACCGGGGAGCTGTTTTTT. It codes for CASKKDRSLNTGELFF.

V gene TRBV2 combines with J gene TRBJ1-4, with D possibly matching TRBD1 (5 bases). CDR1 is SNHLY, CDR2 FYNNEI, per germline. The germline V and J ends were trimmed by 8 bases and 6 bases, with 19 bases remaining between them. The CDR3 has 15 residues. Here the CDR3 DNA reads TGTGCCAGCCATGGGGGGTTAGGGTCACATGAAAAACTGTTTTTT. Residues: CASHGGLGSHEKLFF.

J is TRBJ2-1 and V is TRBV19; D not resolved. V shed 3 bases and J shed 5 bases, with 8 bases lying between them. CDR3 size: 13 residues. Germline values: CDR1 LNHDA, CDR2 SQIVND (reference sequence). The CDR3 nucleotides are TGTGCCAGTAGTATTTCAGCCAACAATGAGCAGTTCTTC. This gives the protein CASSISANNEQFF.

The rearrangement joins TRBV29-1 to TRBJ2-3, with D hard to call. The ends were cut back, 3 bases at V and 5 bases at J, with 6 bases in the middle. Germline V lookup: CDR1 SQVTM, CDR2 ANQGSEA. This CDR3 region has 11 residues. The CDR3 is CSVEGLDTQYF. The CDR3 nucleotides read TGCAGCGTTGAGGGGTTAGATACGCAGTATTTT.

This rearrangement joins TRBV6-2 or TRBV6-3 to TRBJ2-7; D is ambiguous. This CDR3 contains 14 residues. From germline, CDR1 is MNHEY and CDR2 SVGEGT. V was trimmed by 4 bases and J by 0 bases, leaving 10 bases between them. DNA for the CDR3: TGTGCCAGCAGTTTTGGCCAGAACTCCTACGAGCAGTACTTC. Amino acids: CASSFGQNSYEQYF.

This chain joins TRBV28 and TRBJ1-1; TRBD1 aligns across 8 bases. This CDR3 region has 14 residues. From germline, CDR1 is MDHEN and CDR2 SYDVKM. V lost 6 bases and J lost 0; bases outside the gene matches: 3. In DNA form, the CDR3 reads TGTGCCAGCAGATACAGGGGGATGAACACTGAAGCTTTCTTT. Its protein product is CASRYRGMNTEAFF.

The rearrangement joins TRBV5-1 to TRBJ1-2; 8 nucleotides match TRBD1. Germline values: CDR1 SGHRS, CDR2 YFSETQ. J was trimmed by 6 bases and V by 2 bases; bases with no gene match: 6. The length of the CDR3 is 14 residues. Here the CDR3 reads CASSLRQGRDGYTF. The CDR3 region has the DNA TGCGCCAGCAGCTTACGACAGGGGAGGGATGGCTACACCTTC.

In its sample, this clone was seen a few times. J is TRBJ2-7 and V is TRBV16; D is ambiguous. V dropped 7 bases and J dropped 5 bases, with 12 bases sitting between them. CDR1 is KGHSY, CDR2 FQNENV, per germline. The CDR3 covers 12 residues. CDR3 sequence (DNA): TGTGCCAGCACCAATATCGTACACGAGCAGTACTTC. It encodes CASTNIVHEQYF.

The chain uses TRBV2 and TRBJ2-5; the D gene could be TRBD1 or TRBD2 (6 bases each). The CDR3 totals 15 residues. CDR1 SNHLY and CDR2 FYNNEI come from the germline V gene. Trimming removed 5 bases from V and 2 bases from J, with 15 bases in between. The CDR3 sequence: CASSQGRRGQETQYF. Written as DNA, the CDR3 is TGTGCCAGCAGTCAGGGGCGGAGGGGTCAAGAGACCCAGTACTTC.

The chain carries TRBV4-2 and TRBJ2-1, with D uncertain. Looked up from germline, CDR1 is LGHNA and CDR2 is YNFKEQ. V lost 0 bases to trimming and J lost 15 bases, with 15 bases between them. The CDR3 spans 13 residues. CDR3 loop: CASSQDPQSYRFF. Written as DNA, the CDR3 is TGTGCCAGCAGCCAAGATCCTCAGTCCTACCGGTTCTTC.

This chain connects TRBV15 to TRBJ2-5, with D perhaps given as TRBD1 or TRBD2 (5 bases each). From germline, CDR1 is LNHNV and CDR2 YYDKDF (reference sequence). The CDR3 is 14 amino acids. V lost 0 bases and J lost 5, with 10 bases in between. The CDR3 DNA reads TGTGCCACCAGCAGAGAGGGGGTCCGGGAGACCCAGTACTTC. Encoded protein: CATSREGVRETQYF.

The rearrangement links TRBV27 to TRBJ1-4; D is possibly TRBD1 (6 bases). CDR1 is MNHEY and CDR2 is SMNVEV in the germline V gene (reference sequence). V shed 6 bases and J shed 8 bases, with 19 bases lying between them. The CDR3 runs 15 residues. The CDR3 loop is CASSSTGLGGEKLFF. Here the CDR3 DNA reads TGTGCCAGCAGCTCCACCGGGTTGGGGGGCGAAAAACTGTTTTTT.

The J gene is TRBJ2-4, the V gene TRBV2, with D perhaps given as TRBD1 or TRBD2 (6 bases each). The CDR3 contains 13 residues. CDR1 is SNHLY and CDR2 is FYNNEI in the germline V gene. With 7 bases removed from V and 8 bases from J, the gap between germline ends came to 15 bases. The CDR3 sequence is CASTLRGGHIQYF. In DNA, the CDR3 is TGTGCCAGCACCCTGCGAGGGGGGCACATTCAGTACTTC.

This clone has a single count. The chain combines TRBV19 with TRBJ1-2; a possible D gene is TRBD1 (5 bases). Per the germline V gene, CDR1 is LNHDA and CDR2 is SQIVND (reference sequence). This CDR3 comprises 14 residues. With 6 bases removed from V and 4 bases from J, the gap between germline ends came to 15 bases. The CDR3 DNA sequence: TGTGCCAGTAGCCTTCGGGACGGGACCTATGGCTACACCTTC. Protein product: CASSLRDGTYGYTF.

The chain employs TRBV7-9 and TRBJ1-1; D gene unclear. Germline V gives CDR1 SEHNR, CDR2 FQNEAQ (reference sequence). Deletions cut 5 bases from V and 1 base from J, with 8 bases between. This CDR3 comprises 13 residues. CDR3 protein: CASSGYRNTEAFF. The CDR3 nucleotides read TGTGCCAGCAGCGGATACAGGAACACTGAAGCTTTCTTT.

This sequence joins TRBV29-1 and TRBJ1-1; D gene unclear. The V end was cut by 1 base, the J end by 3 bases, with 6 bases between. Germline V gene lookup returns CDR1 SQVTM and CDR2 ANQGSEA. CDR3 length: 12 amino acids. The CDR3 nucleotides read TGCAGCGTTGAAGGGATACACACTGAAGCTTTCTTT. This codes for CSVEGIHTEAFF.

The rearrangement uses TRBV6-6 and TRBJ2-5, with a tentative D call TRBD1 (5 bases). Germline V gives CDR1 MNHNY, CDR2 SVGAGI (reference sequence). V lost 4 bases, J lost 9 bases, and 12 bases lay in between. The CDR3 is made up of 12 amino acids. The CDR3 protein is CASSWAEGAQYF. In DNA, the CDR3 is TGTGCCAGCAGTTGGGCGGAAGGGGCCCAGTACTTC.

The V gene is TRBV5-1, the J gene TRBJ1-4, with D possibly matching TRBD1 (5 bases). The length of the CDR3 is 15 residues. Germline V gene data show CDR1 as SGHRS and CDR2 as YFSETQ. V lost 0 bases to trimming and J lost 8 bases, with 14 bases between them. The CDR3 loop is CASSLDGYRGEKLFF. The CDR3 region has the DNA TGCGCCAGCAGCTTGGACGGGTACCGGGGGGAAAAACTGTTTTTT.